The text below deals with one TCR beta chain. Its antigen is still unknown. Germline V gene sequence: CDR1 LNHDA, CDR2 SQIVND (reference sequence). The CDR3 extends over 14 amino acids. Trimming left V 4 bases short and J 3 bases short, with 13 bases between. A multiplex PCR was run with 60 Vbeta primers and 13 Jbeta primers. Measured with immunoSEQ multiplex PCR; TCRdb has only the in-frame clones, and not every one. Here the sample spans fewer than 200,000 clones, roughly four fifths being singletons. This record comes from a study of cytomegalovirus exposure and HLA in healthy donors. General study findings and limits: Most subjects' HLA-A and HLA-B alleles were reportedly predicted from TCR beta sequences.

This chain connects TRBV19 to TRBJ2-7, with no clear D. The sequence came from a woman in her thirties in good health and CMV-seronegative. Specimen: PBMCs. The CDR3 here is CASSTPSDNYEQYF. DNA for the CDR3: TGTGCCAGTAGTACCCCAAGCGATAACTACGAGCAGTACTTC.